This T cell receptor beta chain was profiled in a study of radiotherapy plus CTLA-4 blockade in lung cancer. Overall study: Among patients, roughly 17% showed objective responses, and roughly 31% had disease control.

Points from the study as a whole: Researchers report tumor-derived TCR clones expanding in blood after radiotherapy plus ipilimumab.

This clone is a singleton in its sample. Its specificity is not known. CDR1 is MNHEY, CDR2 SVGAGI, per germline. The CDR3 spans 15 residues. Trimming removed 4 bases from V and 4 bases from J; junction bases left unmatched: 5. Profiling relied on immunoSEQ multiplex PCR, and the TCRdb table lists in-frame clones only, not all of them. The sample has about 97,000 clones, under 85% seen once. CTLA-4 blockade using ipilimumab, together with focal radiation, was received by patients with chemo-refractory metastatic non-small-cell lung cancer. This sample comprised peripheral blood, obtained from a patient treated with radiotherapy plus ipilimumab. The sequence came from a human donor with non-small cell lung cancer who had a partial response to radiotherapy plus ipilimumab. Some clones in this sample may be carry-over from other donors' samples. The V and J genes are TRBV6-5 and TRBJ2-7; 12 positions agree with TRBD2. CDR3 loop: CASSSWTSGAYEQYF. For the CDR3, the DNA is TGTGCCAGCAGTTCTTGGACTAGCGGGGCATACGAGCAGTACTTC.